This T cell receptor (beta chain) appears in the sequencing data of a study of cytomegalovirus exposure and HLA in healthy donors. General study points: As was reported, the HLA-A and HLA-B alleles of most subjects were accurately predicted from TCR beta sequences.

The PCR contained 60 Vbeta and 13 Jbeta primers. Here immunoSEQ multiplex PCR was the method, and the copy in TCRdb shows in-frame clones only, minus some. The sample records more than 95,000 clones, around 79% being singletons. Germline V gene lookup returns CDR1 SGHDN and CDR2 FVKESK. The CDR3 is made up of 15 amino acids. Note on this clone: Its antigen is unidentified.

The chain recombines TRBV14 with TRBJ2-5; TRBD2 is a possible D gene (6 bases). The J call may be in error: the DNA end matches TRBJ2-7 better. This TCR derives from a woman aged 40 to 49 in good health and CMV-seronegative. What was sequenced was PBMCs. In DNA form, the CDR3 reads TGTGCCAGCAGGCTCACCGGGACTGGGACCTACGAGCAGTACTTC. Translation gives CASRLTGTGTYEQYF.